This T cell receptor (beta chain) was obtained from a study of long-term antiretroviral therapy in people with HIV. Findings of the study overall: Samples were collected from about 2003 to 2018 under possibly less effective ART regimens. ART-treated samples gained diversity yet remained below transplant donor controls.

The authors ran the immunoSEQ assay, v3.0, at survey level. Assay: immunoSEQ multiplex PCR; the TCRdb copy retains only in-frame clones and omits some. The table shows 15,000 to 20,000 clones, with more than 70% occurring only once. A note on this clone: Antigen: not known.

The junction had 5 bases not matched to a gene; V was cut back by 2 bases and J by 4 bases. The CDR3 is 14 amino acids. Germline V lookup: CDR1 MDHEN, CDR2 SYDVKM. The chain combines TRBV28 with TRBJ2-7; the match to TRBD1 covers 7 bases. The sequence came from a man aged 18 to 29 with HIV. This material consisted of unsorted PBMCs, taken 0.5 years before starting antiretroviral therapy. DNA for the CDR3: TGTGCCAGCAGTTTACCGGACAGGAGGTACGAGCAGTACTTC. It translates to CASSLPDRRYEQYF.